The 16 T cell receptor beta chains given below trace back to one sample, sequenced in a study of early T cells in non-severe SARS-CoV-2 infection. TCRdb redid the calling of the 5' RACE reads with MiXCR, one entry per CDR3 protein. Of approximately 22,000 distinct CDR3 sequences detected, 4.5% to 6% appear once; the ten largest clones hold 13% to 15%. The source was whole blood, collected at baseline. Receptor source: an adult who was a healthcare worker with PCR-confirmed SARS-CoV-2 infection or an uninfected control (not recorded which).

By sample fraction, this clonotype is medium-sized. The J gene is TRBJ1-5, the V gene TRBV7-2, with 9 bases fitting TRBD1. CDR1 and CDR2 (germline): SGHTA, FQGNSA. The CDR3 is 15 residues long. Trimming removed 3 bases from V and 6 bases from J; junction bases left unmatched: 6. The CDR3 DNA sequence: TGTGCCAGCAGCTTCACAGGGGGCGCGGGTCAGCCCCAGCATTTT. Translated: CASSFTGGAGQPQHF.

This clonotype appeared a few times. V gene TRBV18 combines with J gene TRBJ2-5; tentatively, D is TRBD1 or TRBD2 (5 bases each). The CDR3 extends over 13 amino acids. Germline CDR1 reads KGHSH; CDR2 reads LQKENI. Between the trimmed V and J ends, which lost 4 bases and 2 bases, there was a span of 8 bases. CDR3 sequence reads: CASSRDLQETQYF. The CDR3 DNA reads TGTGCCAGCTCACGGGACCTGCAAGAGACCCAGTACTTC.

This clonotype is deemed medium-sized. J is TRBJ2-1 and V is TRBV7-9; weak D call: TRBD2 (5 bases). Germline CDR1 and CDR2: SEHNR and FQNEAQ (reference sequence). Trimming pared 7 bases from V and 7 bases from J, leaving 17 bases between. CDR3 length: 14 amino acids. This CDR3 is CASIRPEGSNEQFF. The CDR3 coding sequence is TGTGCCAGCATCCGTCCCGAGGGATCGAATGAGCAGTTCTTC.

This clonotype was counted between two and nine times. The genes are TRBV7-2 and TRBJ2-2, with TRBD2 identical over 8 bases. The germline gives CDR1 SGHTA, CDR2 FQGNSA. The CDR3 covers 15 residues. V shed 1 base, J shed 5 bases, and the junction held 3 bases outside the gene matches. Here the CDR3 DNA reads TGTGCCAGCAGCTTAGAGGGGACTAGGACCGGGGAGCTGTTTTTT. It translates to CASSLEGTRTGELFF.

V usage is TRBV7-8 and J usage is TRBJ1-1; no definite D call. The CDR3 consists of 13 residues. V was clipped by 1 base and J by 1 base, with 4 bases between them. Germline V CDR1 and CDR2: SGHVS, FQNEAQ. CDR3: CASSLEGNTEAFF. The CDR3 bases are TGTGCCAGCAGCTTAGAGGGGAACACTGAAGCTTTCTTT.

This clonotype was counted ten times or more. The rearrangement links TRBV7-2 to TRBJ1-2, with 8 bases lining up with TRBD1. The V and J ends lost 1 base and 8 bases, in that order; junction bases with no gene match: 3. The CDR3 sequence is 13 residues long. Germline lookup yields CDR1 SGHTA and CDR2 FQGNSA. CDR3 in amino acids: CASSLGTGSGYTF. The CDR3 DNA follows: TGTGCCAGCAGCTTAGGGACAGGGAGCGGCTACACCTTC.

The CDR3 sequence is CAWSVEPGLRRGPLYEQYF. CDR3 coding DNA: TGTGCCTGGAGTGTAGAGCCAGGGTTACGGAGGGGACCTCTCTACGAGCAGTACTTC. The chain employs TRBV30 and TRBJ2-7; possibly TRBD2 for D (6 bases). This CDR3 comprises 19 residues. Trimming pared 0 bases from V and 3 bases from J, leaving 27 bases between. CDR1 and CDR2 from the germline V gene are GTSNPN and SVGIG (reference sequence).

This sequence joins TRBV10-3 and TRBJ2-5, with a weak D call TRBD1 (6 bases). The CDR3 consists of 12 residues. CDR1 and CDR2 (germline): ENHRY, SYGVKD. The V end was cut by 10 bases, the J end by 0 bases, with 9 bases between. The CDR3 region is CATTGNQETQYF. Here the CDR3 DNA reads TGTGCCACCACAGGGAACCAAGAGACCCAGTACTTC.

The table lists this clonotype with many counts. The chain carries TRBV5-8 and TRBJ2-7; weak D call: TRBD1 (6 bases). CDR1 and CDR2 from the germline V gene are SGHTS and YDEGEE. This CDR3 comprises 14 residues. With 6 bases removed from V and 0 bases from J, the gap between germline ends came to 13 bases. The CDR3 reads CASTQQGLSYEQYF. The DNA for the CDR3 is TGTGCCAGCACGCAACAGGGTCTCTCCTACGAGCAGTACTTC.

By share, this clonotype counts as medium-sized. The CDR3 region is CASSGYDDSYEQYF. CDR3 coding DNA: TGTGCCAGCTCAGGTTACGACGATTCCTACGAGCAGTACTTC. The V call is TRBV18, the J call TRBJ2-7; D gene ambiguous. Germline V gene lookup returns CDR1 KGHSH and CDR2 LQKENI. V was cut by 5 bases and J by 1 base, with 12 bases left in between. The CDR3 is made up of 14 amino acids. Supplemented by reference TRBV18 and TRBJ2-7, the full variable domain reads NAGVMQNPRHLVRRRGQEARLRCSPMKGHSHVYWYRQLPEEGLKFMVYLQKENIIDESGMPKERFSAEFPKEGPSILRIQQVVRGDSAAYFCASSGYDDSYEQYFGPGTRLTVT.

This clonotype has a handful of counts. V usage is TRBV5-1 and J usage is TRBJ1-2; 9 bases line up with TRBD1. CDR1 is SGHRS, CDR2 YFSETQ, per germline. CDR3 size: 14 residues. The junction had 9 bases not matched to a gene; V was cut back by 6 bases and J by 6 bases. The CDR3 nucleotides read TGCGCCAGCACCCGAACAGGGGGCAAGGATGGCTACACCTTC. Protein: CASTRTGGKDGYTF.

The chain is built from TRBV24-1 and TRBJ2-3; unclear D gene. The length of the CDR3 is 13 residues. Trimming left V 4 bases short and J 5 bases short, with 9 bases between. Germline values: CDR1 KGHDR, CDR2 SFDVKD. The CDR3 DNA follows: TGTGCCACCAGTGAAGCCTGGGTAGATACGCAGTATTTT. Protein sequence: CATSEAWVDTQYF.

This clonotype showed up just a few times. J is TRBJ2-7 and V is TRBV20-1; no clear D. The germline V gene has CDR1 DFQATT and CDR2 SNEGSKA (reference sequence). The length of the CDR3 is 12 residues. V lost 4 bases to trimming and J lost 0 bases, with 7 bases between them. In nucleotides, the CDR3 is TGCAGTGCTATTGAGAACTCCTACGAGCAGTACTTC. Translating gives CSAIENSYEQYF.

V usage is TRBV10-3 and J usage is TRBJ2-7; D might be TRBD2 (6 bases). The germline V and J ends were trimmed by 2 bases and 3 bases, with 14 bases remaining between them. The CDR3 spans 15 residues. Per germline, CDR1 ENHRY and CDR2 SYGVKD. CDR3 coding DNA: TGTGCCATCAGTGAGAAGGGGACTTACTACTACGAGCAGTACTTC. Translation: CAISEKGTYYYEQYF.

This clonotype occurred a few times. V is TRBV7-9 and J is TRBJ2-3; 8 nucleotides line up with TRBD1. The germline V gene encodes CDR1 SEHNR and CDR2 FQNEAQ (reference sequence). The trim removed 5 bases at V and 5 bases at J, leaving 6 bases unmatched. The length of the CDR3 is 14 residues. CDR3 amino acids: CASSLTGEGDTQYF. CDR3 bases: TGTGCCAGCAGCCTGACAGGGGAAGGAGATACGCAGTATTTT.

This clonotype was observed a few times. CDR3 in amino acids: CASSPGGRGETQYF. In DNA, the CDR3 is TGTGCCAGCAGCCCAGGCGGGAGAGGTGAGACCCAGTACTTC. The gene calls are TRBV7-2 and TRBJ2-5; 7 bases line up with TRBD2. V trimming: 5 bases; J trimming: 5 bases; junction bases outside the gene matches: 8. This CDR3 is built from 14 residues. Per germline, CDR1 SGHTA and CDR2 FQGNSA. Full variable domain (missing parts from reference TRBV7-2 and TRBJ2-5): GAGVSQSPSNKVTEKGKDVELRCDPISGHTALYWYRQSLGQGLEFLIYFQGNSAPDKSGLPSDRFSAERTGGSVSTLTIQRTQQEDSAVYLCASSPGGRGETQYFGPGTRLLVL.